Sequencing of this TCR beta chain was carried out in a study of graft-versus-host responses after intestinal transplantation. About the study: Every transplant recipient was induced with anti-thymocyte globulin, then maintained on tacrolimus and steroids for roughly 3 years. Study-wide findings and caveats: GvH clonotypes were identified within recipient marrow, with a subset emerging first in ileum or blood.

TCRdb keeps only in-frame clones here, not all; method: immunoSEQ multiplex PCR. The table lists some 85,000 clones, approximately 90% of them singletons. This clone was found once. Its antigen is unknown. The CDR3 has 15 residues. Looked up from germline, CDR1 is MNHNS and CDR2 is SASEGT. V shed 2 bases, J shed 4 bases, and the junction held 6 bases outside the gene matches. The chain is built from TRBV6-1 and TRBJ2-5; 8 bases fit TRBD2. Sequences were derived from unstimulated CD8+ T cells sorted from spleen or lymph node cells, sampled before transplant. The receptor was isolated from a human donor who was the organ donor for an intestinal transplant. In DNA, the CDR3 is TGTGCCAGCAGTGAAAGGCGGGGGGAAGCAGAGACCCAGTACTTC. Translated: CASSERRGEAETQYF.